Sequencing of this T cell receptor beta chain was carried out in a study of blood T cell repertoires in COVID-19. Across the study: Samples of COVID-19 (acute and convalescent) were obtained from the United States, Italy and Spain.

In germline, CDR1 is KGHSH, CDR2 LQKENI. V was pared by 0 bases and J by 8 bases, with 6 bases of the junction left unmatched. There are 15 residues in the CDR3. Profiling relied on immunoSEQ multiplex PCR, and the TCRdb table lists in-frame clones only, not all of them. The sample consists of a few hundred thousand clones, 85% of them appearing once. The sequenced material came from PBMCs or T cells enriched from blood (not recorded which). The rearrangement uses TRBV18 and TRBJ2-1, with 8 bases fitting TRBD2. This receptor was identified in a woman aged 50 to 65 who had recovered from COVID-19. The CDR3 DNA is TGTGCCAGCTCACCACCGGGACTAGATGGCTATGAGCAGTTCTTC. Residues: CASSPPGLDGYEQFF.